This T cell receptor (beta chain) originates from a study of blood T cells in healthy people across ages. A second roughly 7 to 11 cycle PCR used barcoded and J-beta primers. MiXCR was run by TCRdb on the 5' RACE reads, yielding one entry per CDR3 protein. The table records around 1.5 million distinct CDR3 sequences, about 43% of them present only once. V lost 5 bases, J lost 2 bases, and 16 bases lay in between. This CDR3 is built from 16 residues. CDR1 and CDR2 from the germline V gene are SGHVS and FNYEAQ. The chain uses TRBV7-6 and TRBJ2-1; maybe TRBD2 (6 bases). The receptor was isolated from a woman aged 18-30 years in good health. The sample was blood. The CDR3 is CASSRRLASAYNEQFF. CDR3 DNA sequence: TGTGCCAGCAGCCGTCGACTGGCTAGCGCCTACAATGAGCAGTTCTTC.